This TCR beta chain emerged from a study of control samples from healthy donors and cancer patients. This clone was seen a few times. Sequencing was performed with immunoSEQ multiplex PCR; in TCRdb, only in-frame clones are kept and a portion is missing. This sample has some 71,000 clones, with roughly 89% found just once. In germline, CDR1 is MNHEY, CDR2 SMNVEV (reference sequence). The CDR3 covers 14 residues. Germline trimming cut 5 bases from V and 4 bases from J; bases unmatched to any gene: 7. V gene TRBV27 combines with J gene TRBJ1-2; TRBD1 matches 7 bases. Sequenced material: PBMCs. The receptor comes from a man in his sixties with lung cancer. This chain's CDR3 is CASSRDSTSYGYTF. CDR3 in DNA: TGTGCCAGCAGTCGGGACAGCACTTCCTATGGCTACACCTTC.